This T cell receptor beta chain was profiled in a study of shared clonotypes between healthy human individuals. Each subset's genomic DNA was shared equally among a number of immunoSEQ plates. The authors loaded roughly 200 ng DNA, 25,000 to 30,000 T cell genomes, into sorted-subset replicate PCRs. TCRdb's table, derived via immunoSEQ multiplex PCR, lists solely in-frame clones and lacks some. Of approximately 980,000 clones listed, 76% are singletons. The CDR3 has 15 amino acids. The germline gives CDR1 MDHEN, CDR2 SYDVKM. Trimming removed 5 bases from V and 7 bases from J; junction bases left unmatched: 8. HIV-negative, healthy adults without recent acute infections or vaccinations were the donors. This clone was detected ten times or more.

The V gene is TRBV28, the J gene TRBJ1-6; 7 bases fit TRBD1. The sequence was obtained from a man younger than 30 in good health. The sample consisted of memory CD4+ T cells sorted from blood. Sample subset: CD45RA-negative fraction. The CDR3 nucleotides read TGTGCCAGCAGTACCCACAGGGGTAACAATTCACCCCTCCACTTT. Translated, it gives CASSTHRGNNSPLHF.